These T cell receptor beta chains were read from a single sample in a study of T cell repertoires in cytomegalovirus infection. These receptors lack a known antigen. TCRdb fed the reads into MiXCR, producing one record per CDR3 protein. The repertoire holds some 800,000 distinct CDR3 sequences, with about 30% as singletons. Sequenced material: cultured CD8+ T cells from PBMCs, taken from culture after CMV antigen stimulation. These receptors all come from a human donor in good health (CMV status not recorded). Some clones in this sample may be carry-over from other donors' samples. CDR3s include the opening cysteine and the closing phenylalanine or tryptophan. The order of the fields is V gene, clone size, J gene, CDR3 length, D gene, CDR3 protein, CDR3 DNA. A D gene is named only where the DNA matches it firmly. A clone size is listed for some rows: how often the clone was seen (once, few, many), or a class if it is expanded.

V gene: TRBV11-2
clone size: NA
J gene: TRBJ2-2
CDR3 length: 17
D gene: NA
CDR3 protein: CASSPTTRLRVTGELFF
CDR3 DNA: TGTGCCAGCAGCCCGACGACTAGGCTACGCGTCACCGGGGAGCTGTTTTTT

V gene: TRBV7-2
clone size: NA
J gene: TRBJ2-2
CDR3 length: 17
D gene: TRBD2
CDR3 protein: CASSSLAGGGDTGELFF
CDR3 DNA: TGTGCCAGCAGCTCTCTAGCGGGGGGGGGGGACACCGGGGAGCTGTTTTTT

V gene: TRBV20-1
clone size: few
J gene: TRBJ1-2
CDR3 length: 12
D gene: NA
CDR3 protein: CSAGGLVYGYTF
CDR3 DNA: TGCAGTGCTGGGGGACTGGTTTATGGCTACACCTTC

V gene: TRBV11-2
clone size: NA
J gene: TRBJ2-5
CDR3 length: 14
D gene: NA
CDR3 protein: CASTSVGGRETQYF
CDR3 DNA: TGTGCCAGCACCTCCGTGGGGGGCCGAGAGACCCAGTACTTC

V gene: TRBV27
clone size: NA
J gene: TRBJ2-1
CDR3 length: 14
D gene: TRBD1
CDR3 protein: CASSSGTGSGEQFF
CDR3 DNA: TGTGCCAGCAGTTCTGGGACAGGGTCAGGCGAGCAGTTCTTC

V gene: TRBV5-6
clone size: NA
J gene: TRBJ1-1
CDR3 length: 14
D gene: NA
CDR3 protein: CASSFVTGGTEAFF
CDR3 DNA: TGTGCCAGCAGCTTTGTAACGGGTGGCACTGAAGCTTTCTTT

V gene: TRBV18
clone size: NA
J gene: TRBJ2-6
CDR3 length: 18
D gene: NA
CDR3 protein: CASSPLLELIPGANVLTF
CDR3 DNA: TGTGCCAGCTCACCACTTCTTGAGTTGATCCCTGGGGCCAACGTCCTGACTTTC

V gene: TRBV29-1
clone size: few
J gene: TRBJ2-5
CDR3 length: 15
D gene: NA
CDR3 protein: CSAWIQAEYQETQYF
CDR3 DNA: TGCAGCGCCTGGATACAAGCGGAGTACCAAGAGACCCAGTACTTC

V gene: TRBV6-5
clone size: few
J gene: TRBJ2-1
CDR3 length: 15
D gene: NA
CDR3 protein: CASSPGAGKYNEQFF
CDR3 DNA: TGTGCCAGCAGCCCGGGGGCGGGGAAATACAATGAGCAGTTCTTC

V gene: TRBV7-9
clone size: NA
J gene: TRBJ1-4
CDR3 length: 13
D gene: NA
CDR3 protein: CASSLGLREKLFF
CDR3 DNA: TGTGCCAGCAGCCTTGGTCTACGGGAAAAACTGTTTTTT

V gene: TRBV7-2
clone size: many
J gene: TRBJ2-3
CDR3 length: 15
D gene: NA
CDR3 protein: CASTKGGLSTDTQYF
CDR3 DNA: TGTGCCAGCACAAAGGGCGGGCTCAGCACAGATACGCAGTATTTT

V gene: TRBV20-1
clone size: NA
J gene: TRBJ2-7
CDR3 length: 15
D gene: TRBD1
CDR3 protein: CSARNGQGPSYEQYF
CDR3 DNA: TGCAGTGCCCGGAACGGACAGGGGCCGTCCTACGAGCAGTACTTC

V gene: TRBV7-8
clone size: few
J gene: TRBJ2-3
CDR3 length: 12
D gene: NA
CDR3 protein: CASSQTPSTQYF
CDR3 DNA: TGTGCCAGCAGCCAGACCCCTTCTACGCAGTATTTT

V gene: TRBV6-5
clone size: few
J gene: TRBJ1-2
CDR3 length: 15
D gene: NA
CDR3 protein: CASSYGYRDSNGYTF
CDR3 DNA: TGTGCCAGCAGTTACGGCTACAGGGACTCGAATGGCTACACCTTC

V gene: TRBV12-3/TRBV12-4
clone size: NA
J gene: TRBJ2-2
CDR3 length: 14
D gene: TRBD2
CDR3 protein: CASSSPGRDGELFF
CDR3 DNA: TGTGCCAGCAGTTCTCCCGGGAGGGACGGGGAGCTGTTTTTT

V gene: TRBV12-3/TRBV12-4
clone size: NA
J gene: TRBJ1-2
CDR3 length: 13
D gene: NA
CDR3 protein: CASSWSANYGYTF
CDR3 DNA: TGTGCCAGCAGTTGGTCAGCTAACTATGGCTACACCTTC

V gene: TRBV6-8
clone size: NA
J gene: TRBJ2-5
CDR3 length: 15
D gene: TRBD2
CDR3 protein: CANTRLAGGRETQYF
CDR3 DNA: TGTGCCAACACTAGACTAGCGGGGGGCAGGGAGACCCAGTACTTC

V gene: TRBV29-1
clone size: NA
J gene: TRBJ1-2
CDR3 length: 12
D gene: NA
CDR3 protein: CSVELGDYGYTF
CDR3 DNA: TGCAGCGTTGAACTGGGAGACTATGGCTACACCTTC

V gene: TRBV6-6
clone size: NA
J gene: TRBJ1-1
CDR3 length: 15
D gene: NA
CDR3 protein: CASSLDMVGDREAFF
CDR3 DNA: TGTGCCAGCAGTTTAGACATGGTCGGAGATCGTGAAGCTTTCTTT

V gene: TRBV7-9
clone size: NA
J gene: TRBJ2-5
CDR3 length: 14
D gene: NA
CDR3 protein: CASSFHRPQETQYF
CDR3 DNA: TGTGCCAGCAGCTTCCACAGGCCTCAAGAGACCCAGTACTTC

V gene: TRBV7-6
clone size: few
J gene: TRBJ2-1
CDR3 length: 18
D gene: TRBD2
CDR3 protein: CASSLLAGGQSSYNEQFF
CDR3 DNA: TGTGCCAGCAGCTTACTAGCGGGGGGTCAGAGCTCCTACAATGAGCAGTTCTTC

V gene: TRBV7-3
clone size: NA
J gene: TRBJ1-4
CDR3 length: 13
D gene: NA
CDR3 protein: CASSVDPNEKLFF
CDR3 DNA: TGTGCCAGCAGCGTGGACCCTAATGAAAAACTGTTTTTT

V gene: TRBV6-4
clone size: few
J gene: TRBJ2-3
CDR3 length: 10
D gene: NA
CDR3 protein: CASILRTQYF
CDR3 DNA: TGTGCCAGCATTCTACGGACGCAGTATTTT

V gene: TRBV29-1
clone size: few
J gene: TRBJ1-2
CDR3 length: 11
D gene: NA
CDR3 protein: CSVGTDYGYTF
CDR3 DNA: TGCAGCGTTGGGACGGACTATGGCTACACCTTC

V gene: TRBV29-1
clone size: NA
J gene: TRBJ2-1
CDR3 length: 19
D gene: TRBD1
CDR3 protein: CSVEGRSDLGQGYYNEQFF
CDR3 DNA: TGCAGCGTTGAAGGCCGATCAGACTTGGGACAGGGATACTACAATGAGCAGTTCTTC

V gene: TRBV7-4
clone size: NA
J gene: TRBJ1-6
CDR3 length: 15
D gene: NA
CDR3 protein: CASSQLGGANSPLHF
CDR3 DNA: TGTGCCAGCAGCCAACTCGGGGGGGCAAATTCACCCCTCCACTTT

V gene: TRBV6-2/TRBV6-3
clone size: NA
J gene: TRBJ1-1
CDR3 length: 16
D gene: NA
CDR3 protein: CASTSGGTKMNTEAFF
CDR3 DNA: TGTGCCAGCACCTCTGGGGGGACCAAAATGAACACTGAAGCTTTCTTT

V gene: TRBV6-5
clone size: NA
J gene: TRBJ2-6
CDR3 length: 16
D gene: NA
CDR3 protein: CASLGGLSSGANVLTF
CDR3 DNA: TGTGCCAGCCTCGGGGGGCTTTCGTCTGGGGCCAACGTCCTGACTTTC

V gene: TRBV12-3/TRBV12-4
clone size: many
J gene: TRBJ1-2
CDR3 length: 15
D gene: NA
CDR3 protein: CASSSGRPSSYGYTF
CDR3 DNA: TGTGCCAGCAGTTCGGGACGCCCCTCGAGCTATGGCTACACCTTC

V gene: TRBV6-4
clone size: NA
J gene: TRBJ2-3
CDR3 length: 13
D gene: NA
CDR3 protein: CASSDSETDTQYF
CDR3 DNA: TGTGCCAGCAGTGACTCCGAAACAGATACGCAGTATTTT

V gene: TRBV6-2/TRBV6-3
clone size: few
J gene: TRBJ2-5
CDR3 length: 17
D gene: TRBD1
CDR3 protein: CASRTDRDRAHVETQYF
CDR3 DNA: TGTGCCAGCAGAACCGACCGGGACAGGGCTCACGTGGAGACCCAGTACTTC

V gene: TRBV5-1
clone size: NA
J gene: TRBJ1-2
CDR3 length: 11
D gene: NA
CDR3 protein: CASSFEDGYTF
CDR3 DNA: TGCGCCAGCAGTTTTGAGGATGGCTACACCTTC

V gene: TRBV6-5
clone size: NA
J gene: TRBJ2-5
CDR3 length: 11
D gene: NA
CDR3 protein: CASGDQETQYF
CDR3 DNA: TGTGCCAGCGGGGATCAAGAGACCCAGTACTTC

V gene: TRBV6-6
clone size: many
J gene: TRBJ2-1
CDR3 length: 15
D gene: TRBD1
CDR3 protein: CASSSDRGRVNEQFF
CDR3 DNA: TGTGCCAGCAGCTCCGACAGGGGGCGCGTGAATGAGCAGTTCTTC

V gene: TRBV4-3
clone size: NA
J gene: TRBJ2-3
CDR3 length: 13
D gene: NA
CDR3 protein: CASSPGTQDTQYF
CDR3 DNA: TGCGCCAGCAGCCCCGGGACTCAGGATACGCAGTATTTT

V gene: TRBV19
clone size: NA
J gene: TRBJ2-1
CDR3 length: 16
D gene: NA
CDR3 protein: CASSMGGAIGYNEQFF
CDR3 DNA: TGTGCCAGTAGTATGGGGGGGGCAATCGGCTACAATGAGCAGTTCTTC

V gene: TRBV12-3/TRBV12-4
clone size: NA
J gene: TRBJ2-3
CDR3 length: 14
D gene: TRBD2
CDR3 protein: CASSQSGITDTQYF
CDR3 DNA: TGTGCCAGCAGTCAAAGCGGGATCACAGATACGCAGTATTTT

V gene: TRBV7-9
clone size: NA
J gene: TRBJ2-2
CDR3 length: 17
D gene: NA
CDR3 protein: CASSPNRDGSNTGELFF
CDR3 DNA: TGTGCCAGCAGCCCGAACCGGGACGGATCGAACACCGGGGAGCTGTTTTTT

V gene: TRBV20-1
clone size: few
J gene: TRBJ1-5
CDR3 length: 16
D gene: NA
CDR3 protein: CSAREGPRNSNQPQHF
CDR3 DNA: TGCAGTGCTAGAGAGGGCCCGCGTAATAGCAATCAGCCCCAGCATTTT

V gene: TRBV7-9
clone size: NA
J gene: TRBJ2-7
CDR3 length: 13
D gene: TRBD1
CDR3 protein: CAGGQGIPYEQYF
CDR3 DNA: TGTGCCGGGGGACAGGGAATTCCCTACGAGCAGTACTTC

V gene: TRBV12-3/TRBV12-4
clone size: NA
J gene: TRBJ1-1
CDR3 length: 14
D gene: NA
CDR3 protein: CASSPGVGSAEAFF
CDR3 DNA: TGTGCCAGCAGCCCGGGGGTGGGCAGTGCTGAAGCTTTCTTT

V gene: TRBV7-8
clone size: many
J gene: TRBJ1-6
CDR3 length: 16
D gene: NA
CDR3 protein: CASSLELVGRNSPLHF
CDR3 DNA: TGTGCCAGCAGCTTAGAGTTAGTGGGGCGAAATTCACCCCTCCACTTT

V gene: TRBV4-1
clone size: few
J gene: TRBJ1-1
CDR3 length: 14
D gene: NA
CDR3 protein: CASSQDRSYTEAFF
CDR3 DNA: TGCGCCAGCAGCCAAGACAGGTCCTACACTGAAGCTTTCTTT

V gene: TRBV29-1
clone size: NA
J gene: TRBJ2-5
CDR3 length: 12
D gene: NA
CDR3 protein: CSVRGSQETQYF
CDR3 DNA: TGCAGCGTTAGGGGCAGCCAAGAGACCCAGTACTTC

V gene: TRBV20-1
clone size: many
J gene: TRBJ1-1
CDR3 length: 11
D gene: NA
CDR3 protein: CRAARFTEAFF
CDR3 DNA: TGCAGGGCAGCCCGGTTCACTGAAGCTTTCTTT

V gene: TRBV7-2
clone size: NA
J gene: TRBJ2-5
CDR3 length: 15
D gene: NA
CDR3 protein: CASSPSWSGVETQYF
CDR3 DNA: TGTGCCAGCAGCCCGAGTTGGTCGGGGGTAGAGACCCAGTACTTC

V gene: TRBV12-3/TRBV12-4
clone size: many
J gene: TRBJ1-5
CDR3 length: 13
D gene: NA
CDR3 protein: CASSSTGLVAQHF
CDR3 DNA: TGTGCCAGCAGTAGTACAGGTTTAGTAGCCCAGCATTTT

V gene: TRBV7-6
clone size: few
J gene: TRBJ1-4
CDR3 length: 15
D gene: NA
CDR3 protein: CASSSSLGRNEKLFF
CDR3 DNA: TGTGCCAGCAGCTCCTCGTTGGGGCGGAATGAAAAACTGTTTTTT

V gene: TRBV5-6
clone size: few
J gene: TRBJ2-5
CDR3 length: 15
D gene: NA
CDR3 protein: CASSLFQDREETQYF
CDR3 DNA: TGTGCCAGCAGCTTGTTCCAGGACCGCGAAGAGACCCAGTACTTC

V gene: TRBV27
clone size: few
J gene: TRBJ1-2
CDR3 length: 14
D gene: NA
CDR3 protein: CASSFGNFGYGYTF
CDR3 DNA: TGTGCCAGCAGTTTCGGCAACTTTGGCTATGGCTACACCTTC

V gene: TRBV6-1
clone size: many
J gene: TRBJ2-3
CDR3 length: 15
D gene: NA
CDR3 protein: CASSDTGMGTDTQYF
CDR3 DNA: TGTGCCAGCAGTGATACGGGGATGGGCACAGATACGCAGTATTTT

V gene: TRBV12-3/TRBV12-4
clone size: NA
J gene: TRBJ2-1
CDR3 length: 11
D gene: NA
CDR3 protein: CASSSPTAQFF
CDR3 DNA: TGTGCCAGCAGTTCTCCGACAGCACAGTTCTTC

V gene: TRBV7-8
clone size: NA
J gene: TRBJ1-5
CDR3 length: 16
D gene: NA
CDR3 protein: CASSSWTGYSNQPQHF
CDR3 DNA: TGTGCCAGCAGCTCATGGACCGGTTATAGCAATCAGCCCCAGCATTTT